These 8 T cell receptor beta chains originate from one sample sequenced in a study of T cell responses to AZD1222 COVID-19 vaccine. Here immunoSEQ multiplex PCR was the method, and the copy in TCRdb shows in-frame clones only, minus some. The profile covers more than 110,000 clones, with approximately 85% appearing a single time and around 7.8% taken by the ten largest. The sequencing here drew on peripheral blood, taken on day 0 of AZD1222 vaccination. All receptors derive from an adult in good health.

The chain links TRBV5-1 to TRBJ2-1, with 9 bases identical to TRBD2. The germline CDR1 and CDR2 sequences are SGHRS and YFSETQ. V was clipped by 5 bases and J by 8 bases; unmatched bases: 8. The CDR3 is 14 amino acids. CDR3 amino acids: CASRESGGPDEQFF. The CDR3 coding sequence is TGCGCCAGCAGGGAGAGCGGGGGGCCCGATGAGCAGTTCTTC. Full variable domain (missing parts from reference TRBV5-1 and TRBJ2-1): KAGVTQTPRYLIKTRGQQVTLSCSPISGHRSVSWYQQTPGQGLQFLFEYFSETQRNKGNFPGRFSGRQFSNSRSEMNVSTLELGDSALYLCASRESGGPDEQFFGPGTRLTVL.

This clone has more than one count but fewer than ten. The rearrangement joins TRBV2 to TRBJ1-5; TRBD1 is a possible D gene (6 bases). V gave up 5 bases and J gave up 4 bases, with 12 bases separating them. This CDR3 has 14 amino acids. Germline CDR1 and CDR2: SNHLY and FYNNEI. The CDR3 DNA is TGTGCCAGCAGTATCGAACAGGGTAATCAGCCCCAGCATTTT. Amino acids: CASSIEQGNQPQHF. Using reference TRBV2 and TRBJ1-5 for the parts outside the CDR3, the full variable domain is EPEVTQTPSHQVTQMGQEVILRCVPISNHLYFYWYRQILGQKVEFLVSFYNNEISEKSEIFDDQFSVERPDGSNFTLKIRSTKLEDSAMYFCASSIEQGNQPQHFGDGTRLSIL.

J is TRBJ1-1 and V is TRBV27, with D tentatively TRBD1 (5 bases). This CDR3 has 14 amino acids. The V end lost 0 bases, the J end lost 2 bases, and 7 bases lay between the germline ends. Germline CDR1 is MNHEY and CDR2 is SMNVEV (reference sequence). CDR3 coding DNA: TGTGCCAGCAGTTTATCAGGGGTAAACACTGAAGCTTTCTTT. Amino acids: CASSLSGVNTEAFF.

V is TRBV9 and J is TRBJ2-2; tentative D call: TRBD2 (6 bases). Trimming left V 0 bases short and J 4 bases short, with 13 bases between. CDR3 length: 16 residues. Germline values: CDR1 SGDLS, CDR2 YYNGEE. The CDR3 is CASSVEAGSRTGELFF. In DNA, the CDR3 is TGTGCCAGCAGCGTAGAGGCGGGGAGCCGCACCGGGGAGCTGTTTTTT.

The CDR3 coding sequence is TGTGCCACCAGTGATAGCCGGGCCCCTAAGGGGACTGAAGCTTTCTTT. Its translation: CATSDSRAPKGTEAFF. The genes are TRBV24-1 and TRBJ1-1; D is perhaps TRBD1 (5 bases). V lost 3 bases and J 5 bases, leaving 18 bases between the germline ends. CDR1 is KGHDR and CDR2 is SFDVKD in the germline V gene. The CDR3 loop spans 16 amino acids.

The rearrangement joins TRBV11-2 to TRBJ2-7, with D unresolved. CDR3 size: 11 residues. V was clipped by 8 bases and J by 5 bases, with 10 bases between them. Germline CDR1 SGHAT, CDR2 FQNNGV. The CDR3 DNA reads TGTGCCAGCTCAAGGCTTCACGAGCAGTACTTC. It yields the protein CASSRLHEQYF.

This sequence joins TRBV6-5 and TRBJ2-2; possibly TRBD1 for D (6 bases). Trimming shortened V by 6 bases and J by 1 base, and 12 bases separated the two germline ends. The CDR3 has 15 amino acids. Per the germline V gene, CDR1 is MNHEY and CDR2 is SVGAGI. CDR3 sequence: CASRQGTLNTGELFF. CDR3 in DNA: TGTGCCAGCAGGCAGGGGACATTGAACACCGGGGAGCTGTTTTTT.

This chain joins TRBV9 and TRBJ1-2; the match to TRBD1 covers 8 bases. The CDR3 is 20 amino acids. Looked up from germline, CDR1 is SGDLS and CDR2 is YYNGEE. V shed 0 bases and J 2 bases; nucleotides not matched to a gene: 18. CDR3 sequence reads: CASSVATGGTGLLKNYGYTF. As DNA, the CDR3 is TGTGCCAGCAGCGTAGCTACTGGTGGGACAGGATTGTTGAAGAACTATGGCTACACCTTC.